These T cell receptor beta chains were read from a single sample in a study of T cells in tuberculosis. Data came from immunoSEQ multiplex PCR; TCRdb stores just in-frame clones and leaves some out. The table shows 20,000 to 25,000 clones, with roughly nine tenths occurring only once. Material: PBMCs. These receptors were taken from a donor aged 10-29 years with latent tuberculosis or without tuberculosis infection. The CDR3 runs from the conserved cysteine through the conserved F or W. A D gene is named only where the DNA matches it firmly. A row's size may be missing; if present it is once, few, many or a size class.

CDR3nt: TGTGCCAGCAGCTTAGCGGCGGAGTATGGCTACACCTTC
CDR3aa: CASSLAAEYGYTF
d_gene: .
v_gene: TRBV7-2
j_gene: TRBJ1-2
abundance: once

CDR3nt: TGTGCTAGTGGTTTGGTTCCGGGACAGGAGAACACTGAAGCTTTCTTT
CDR3aa: CASGLVPGQENTEAFF
d_gene: TRBD1
v_gene: TRBV12-5
j_gene: TRBJ1-1
abundance: .

CDR3nt: TGCGCCAGCAGCTTGCCCGGGAACACCGGGGAGCTGTTTTTT
CDR3aa: CASSLPGNTGELFF
d_gene: .
v_gene: TRBV5-1
j_gene: TRBJ2-2
abundance: .

CDR3nt: TGTGCCATCATCTCCTTTATATCCGGGACTAGCGGAGGCGAGCAGTACTTC
CDR3aa: CAIISFISGTSGGEQYF
d_gene: TRBD2
v_gene: TRBV10-3
j_gene: TRBJ2-7
abundance: .

CDR3nt: TGTGCCTATGGGGTCGGGATCAATGAGCAGTTCTTC
CDR3aa: CAYGVGINEQFF
d_gene: .
v_gene: TRBV30
j_gene: TRBJ2-1
abundance: .

CDR3nt: TGTGCCAGCAGCTTTAGACAAAGGCAGCCAGATACGCAGTATTTT
CDR3aa: CASSFRQRQPDTQYF
d_gene: .
v_gene: TRBV5-6
j_gene: TRBJ2-3
abundance: .

CDR3nt: TGTGCCAGCAGCTTGGCCATAGCGGGGGGCACAGATACGCAGTATTTT
CDR3aa: CASSLAIAGGTDTQYF
d_gene: TRBD2
v_gene: TRBV5-6
j_gene: TRBJ2-3
abundance: .

CDR3nt: TGTGCCAGTAGCTTGGCTTCGGGGGGGTCAGGGGAGGACTTC
CDR3aa: CASSLASGGSGEDF
d_gene: TRBD2
v_gene: TRBV5-4
j_gene: TRBJ2-7
abundance: .

CDR3nt: TGTGCCAGTAGTTCCTTTGGGGGGACAGAGACCCAGTACTTC
CDR3aa: CASSSFGGTETQYF
d_gene: .
v_gene: TRBV19
j_gene: TRBJ2-5
abundance: .

CDR3nt: TGCGCCAGCAGCTTGGGGCCAGGGGAAGAGACCCAGTACTTC
CDR3aa: CASSLGPGEETQYF
d_gene: .
v_gene: TRBV5-1
j_gene: TRBJ2-5
abundance: .

CDR3nt: TGTGCCAGCACCTCCGACAGGGTAAACATTCAGTACTTC
CDR3aa: CASTSDRVNIQYF
d_gene: TRBD1
v_gene: TRBV6-1
j_gene: TRBJ2-4
abundance: .

CDR3nt: TGTGCCAGCAGCTTAGGTGGCCCACTAGCGGGGGGGCAGCATGAGCAGTTCTTC
CDR3aa: CASSLGGPLAGGQHEQFF
d_gene: TRBD2
v_gene: TRBV7-2
j_gene: TRBJ2-1
abundance: .

CDR3nt: TGCAGCGTAAAACTATTGCAGGGGGGAGGCTACACCTTC
CDR3aa: CSVKLLQGGGYTF
d_gene: TRBD1
v_gene: TRBV29-1
j_gene: TRBJ1-2
abundance: .

CDR3nt: TGTGCCAGTAGTATGCAGGGCGGCAATCAGCCCCAGCATTTT
CDR3aa: CASSMQGGNQPQHF
d_gene: .
v_gene: TRBV19
j_gene: TRBJ1-5
abundance: .

CDR3nt: TGTGCCTGGAGTGTACAGGGGAAAAGCTCCTACGAGCAGTACTTC
CDR3aa: CAWSVQGKSSYEQYF
d_gene: TRBD1
v_gene: TRBV30
j_gene: TRBJ2-7
abundance: .

CDR3nt: TGTGCCAGCAGCCCCCCGGGGAGCCACGAGCAGTACTTC
CDR3aa: CASSPPGSHEQYF
d_gene: .
v_gene: TRBV7-2
j_gene: TRBJ2-7
abundance: .

CDR3nt: TGTGCCAGCAGTTTCTATAGGGGCTCCTACAATGAGCAGTTCTTC
CDR3aa: CASSFYRGSYNEQFF
d_gene: .
v_gene: TRBV27
j_gene: TRBJ2-1
abundance: .

CDR3nt: TGCGCCAGCAGCTTCGGCGGGGAGGGCGTGGAGACCCAGTACTTC
CDR3aa: CASSFGGEGVETQYF
d_gene: TRBD2
v_gene: TRBV5-1
j_gene: TRBJ2-5
abundance: .

CDR3nt: TGTGCCAGCAGGCGATTCTCCGGGGACATGAGTGAAGCTTTCTTT
CDR3aa: CASRRFSGDMSEAFF
d_gene: .
v_gene: TRBV7-8
j_gene: TRBJ1-1
abundance: .

CDR3nt: TGTGCCAGCAGCTTCAGGGTTCCTCAGCCCCAGCATTTT
CDR3aa: CASSFRVPQPQHF
d_gene: .
v_gene: TRBV7-8
j_gene: TRBJ1-5
abundance: once

CDR3nt: TGCGCCAGCAGCTTGGCGGCAGGGGATGGCTACACCTTC
CDR3aa: CASSLAAGDGYTF
d_gene: .
v_gene: TRBV5-1
j_gene: TRBJ1-2
abundance: .

CDR3nt: TGTGCCAGCAGCCAAGAAGAGGGAGGTTTCAAGAAGCCCCAGCATTTT
CDR3aa: CASSQEEGGFKKPQHF
d_gene: .
v_gene: TRBV4-2
j_gene: TRBJ1-5
abundance: .

CDR3nt: TGTGCCAGCAGTTTAGCAGGAAATCAGCCCCAGCATTTT
CDR3aa: CASSLAGNQPQHF
d_gene: .
v_gene: TRBV28
j_gene: TRBJ1-5
abundance: .

CDR3nt: TGTGCCAGCAGCAGGCGGGGTGGGATTTATGGCTACACCTTC
CDR3aa: CASSRRGGIYGYTF
d_gene: .
v_gene: TRBV7-8
j_gene: TRBJ1-2
abundance: .

CDR3nt: TGCGCCAGCAGCCCCCCGGCTCTAGCGGGGGTCATAGATACGCAGTATTTT
CDR3aa: CASSPPALAGVIDTQYF
d_gene: TRBD2
v_gene: TRBV5-1
j_gene: TRBJ2-3
abundance: .

CDR3nt: TGTGCCAGCAGCCAAGACGAGATATCTAGCACAGATACGCAGTATTTT
CDR3aa: CASSQDEISSTDTQYF
d_gene: .
v_gene: TRBV14
j_gene: TRBJ2-3
abundance: once

CDR3nt: TGTGCCAGCAGTGTGATCACAGGGGAAGAGACCCAGTACTTC
CDR3aa: CASSVITGEETQYF
d_gene: TRBD1
v_gene: TRBV6-1
j_gene: TRBJ2-5
abundance: once

CDR3nt: TGTGCCAGCAGTGTGACTCGGGGGGATACGCAGTATTTT
CDR3aa: CASSVTRGDTQYF
d_gene: .
v_gene: TRBV6-4
j_gene: TRBJ2-3
abundance: once

CDR3nt: TGTGCCAGCAGCCTCCAGGGGGCTGACTATGGCTACACCTTC
CDR3aa: CASSLQGADYGYTF
d_gene: TRBD1
v_gene: TRBV7-2
j_gene: TRBJ1-2
abundance: .

CDR3nt: TGTGCCAGTAGTACTGGGACTTCCTTAGGAGAGACCCAGTACTTC
CDR3aa: CASSTGTSLGETQYF
d_gene: .
v_gene: TRBV19
j_gene: TRBJ2-5
abundance: .

CDR3nt: TGTGCCAGCAGCCTGAGCCGGGACAGGGAGGCGGATACGCAGTATTTT
CDR3aa: CASSLSRDREADTQYF
d_gene: TRBD1
v_gene: TRBV5-4
j_gene: TRBJ2-3
abundance: .